This TCR beta chain was obtained from a study of radiation and T cells in renal cell carcinoma (dated by TCRdb to the early 2020s). For the study in its entirety: A total of 50 to 60 samples underwent TCR beta sequencing, made up of about 26 tumors and around 27 peripheral blood samples. The final blood draw was performed at 4 weeks after radiation, at the same time as nephrectomy. Across all 50 or so samples, around 4,000,000 unique CDR3 nucleotide sequences, encoding roughly 2,600,000 unique CDR3 amino acid sequences, were identified. What the research found in general, with its limitations: Because no pretreatment tumor biopsies were available, whether clonotypes were present in the tumor at baseline could not be determined. In blood, the top tumor clonotypes increased between baseline and 2 weeks post-radiation and then shrank by 4 weeks, which suggests that tumor-resident clones expanded only transiently. Tracking of blood repertoire dynamics stopped at three to four weeks after treatment, with no follow-up past that point. The single-armed trial design could not address effects of radiation dose or scheduling on the TCR repertoire.

This sample's time point label indicates: blood 4 weeks post-SBRT, at nephrectomy. This sample's treatment or condition label indicates: 15 Gy SBRT to primary tumor, nephrectomy 4 weeks later. The samples were obtained from a clinical trial, where primary renal cell carcinomas were treated with 15 Gy stereotactic body radiation therapy and then removed by nephrectomy 4 weeks afterward. To follow tumor-enriched clonotypes, serial peripheral blood was collected from radiation-treated patients at baseline and at 2 weeks and 4 weeks after SBRT. Every patient's renal cell carcinoma showed clear cell pathology. Genomic DNA for TCR sequencing was prepared using the QIAamp DNA Blood Mini Kit (Qiagen). Samples were included in the analyses only if all quality control checks were passed. CDR1 is given as LNHNV and CDR2 as YYDKDF, both from the germline V gene (reference sequence). The germline ends are 9 bases apart after V is trimmed by 0 bases and J by 7 bases. Taken from cysteine to phenylalanine, the CDR3 has 13 residues. The retained sequence is limited to the CDR3, 39 bases, with the frame set at the first base.

The immunoSEQ kit was used, according to the manufacturer's recommendations, to generate TCR beta libraries from genomic DNA. For library preparation, a first multiplex PCR was performed with proprietary primers, followed by a second PCR in which unique barcodes were added, and bead cleanups were performed after each round. Each sample batch included a kit-provided positive control reaction and a negative control reaction. The final libraries were assessed on an Agilent 4200 TapeStation D1000 ScreenTape, pooled by volume, and quantified by qPCR. An Illumina NextSeq500 fitted with a MidOutput 150-cycle cartridge performed the sequencing, running 156 Read1 cycles and 15 Index1 cycles with the kit's custom primers. The pooled library was loaded at approximately 0.95 pM with an approximately 20% PhiX control spike-in. Processing in the source paper ran as follows. The vendor-processed data were analyzed in R, and a clonotype was defined as all T cells that share the same CDR3 nucleotide sequence. For clone abundance analyses, frequencies were normalized to the 10,000 most abundant clones per sample. Public T cell clones, averaging fewer than five per sample, were removed before analysis. Tumor-enriched clonotypes and baseline blood-enriched clonotypes were defined as those with an abundance difference of at least 32-fold between compartments. A beta-binomial differential abundance model was used to identify clonotypes that expanded or contracted between blood time points. Similarity between tumor and blood repertoires was quantified using the Baroni-Urbani and Buser coefficient, and groups were compared with two-tailed Wilcoxon tests in R. Drawn from immuneACCESS, this table holds only the in-frame rearrangements with V and J called that TCRdb kept. Clones are partly lost; checked studies trace under half to an unresolved V gene and leave the rest unexplained. The V and J calls and clone size are taken from that table; D and trimming were inferred from the DNA. A total of around 99,000 clones appear in this sample, 70% to 85% of them only once. In total, the top ten clones hold 7.2% of the sample.

On this clone itself: No cognate antigen has been identified for it. The sample holds no much larger clone one base away, and base qualities are not on file.

The chain employs TRBV15 and TRBJ1-1, with no reliable assignment of the D segment. This sequence was found in a man in his 60s with renal cell carcinoma. The sample in question was blood, obtained from a patient whose treatment included radiotherapy and nephrectomy. CDR3 reads: CATSRENFREAFF. The DNA reads TGTGCCACCAGCAGAGAAAACTTCCGTGAAGCTTTCTTT.